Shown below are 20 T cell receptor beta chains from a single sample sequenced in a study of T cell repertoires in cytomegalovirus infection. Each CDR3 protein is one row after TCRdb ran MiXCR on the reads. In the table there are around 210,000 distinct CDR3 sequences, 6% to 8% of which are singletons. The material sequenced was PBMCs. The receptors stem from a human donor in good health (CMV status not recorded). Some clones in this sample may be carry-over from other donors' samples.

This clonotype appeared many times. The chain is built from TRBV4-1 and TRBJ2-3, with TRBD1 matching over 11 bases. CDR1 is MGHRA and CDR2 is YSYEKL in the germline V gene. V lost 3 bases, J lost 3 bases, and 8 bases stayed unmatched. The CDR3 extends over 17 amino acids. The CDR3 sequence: CASSHPPGQGGTDTQYF. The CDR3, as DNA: TGCGCCAGCAGCCATCCCCCGGGACAGGGGGGTACAGATACGCAGTATTTT.

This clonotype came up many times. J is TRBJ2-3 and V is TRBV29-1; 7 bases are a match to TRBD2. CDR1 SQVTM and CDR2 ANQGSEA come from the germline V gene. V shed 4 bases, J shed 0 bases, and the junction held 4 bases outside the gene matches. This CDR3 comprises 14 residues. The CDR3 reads CSVGEGTSTDTQYF. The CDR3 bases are TGCAGCGTTGGGGAGGGGACTAGCACAGATACGCAGTATTTT.

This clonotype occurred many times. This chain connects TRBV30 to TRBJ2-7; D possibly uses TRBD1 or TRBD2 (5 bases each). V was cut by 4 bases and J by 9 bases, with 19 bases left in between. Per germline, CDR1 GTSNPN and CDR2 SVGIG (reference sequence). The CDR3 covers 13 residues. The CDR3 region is CAWTPGDPSGQYF. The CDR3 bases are TGTGCCTGGACCCCCGGGGACCCAAGCGGGCAGTACTTC.

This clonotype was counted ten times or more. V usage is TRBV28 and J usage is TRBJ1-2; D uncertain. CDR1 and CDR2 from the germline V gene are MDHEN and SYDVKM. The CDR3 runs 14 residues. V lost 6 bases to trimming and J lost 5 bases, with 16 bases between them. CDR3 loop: CASSLVTALYGYTF. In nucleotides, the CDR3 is TGTGCCAGCAGCCTCGTAACAGCCCTTTATGGCTACACCTTC.

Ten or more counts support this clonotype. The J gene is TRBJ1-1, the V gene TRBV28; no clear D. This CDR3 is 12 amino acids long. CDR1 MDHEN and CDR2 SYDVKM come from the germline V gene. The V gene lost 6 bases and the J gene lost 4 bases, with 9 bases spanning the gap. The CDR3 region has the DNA TGTGCCAGCAGGGAGTTTGGCACTGAAGCTTTCTTT. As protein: CASREFGTEAFF.

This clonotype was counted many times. CDR3 in DNA: TGTGCCAGCTCAATGGTCCGGGACACGGGGCATTCACCCCTCCACTTT. Amino acids: CASSMVRDTGHSPLHF. V and J are TRBV18 and TRBJ1-6, with a possible D match to TRBD1 (6 bases). This CDR3 region has 16 residues. Germline loops: CDR1 KGHSH, CDR2 LQKENI. Trimming left V 5 bases short and J 8 bases short, with 19 bases between.

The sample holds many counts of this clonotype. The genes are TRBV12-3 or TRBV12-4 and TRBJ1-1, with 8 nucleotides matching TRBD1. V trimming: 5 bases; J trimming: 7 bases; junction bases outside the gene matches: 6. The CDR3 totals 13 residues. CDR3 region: CASSPLGTGEAFF. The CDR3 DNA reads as TGTGCCAGCAGTCCTCTTGGGACAGGTGAAGCTTTCTTT.

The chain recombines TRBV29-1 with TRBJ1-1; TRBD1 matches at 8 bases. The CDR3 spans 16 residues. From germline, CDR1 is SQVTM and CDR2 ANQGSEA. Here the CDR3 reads CSVTGQGIELNTEAFF. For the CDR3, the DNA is TGCAGTGTTACCGGACAGGGTATCGAATTGAACACTGAAGCTTTCTTT.

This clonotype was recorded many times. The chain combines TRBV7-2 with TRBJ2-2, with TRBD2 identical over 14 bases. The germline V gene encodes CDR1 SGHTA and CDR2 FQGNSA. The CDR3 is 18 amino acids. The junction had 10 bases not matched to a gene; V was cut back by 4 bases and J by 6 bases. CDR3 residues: CASSYSGTSGGSAGELFF. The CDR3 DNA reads TGTGCCAGCAGCTATTCAGGGACTAGCGGGGGTAGCGCCGGGGAGCTGTTTTTT.

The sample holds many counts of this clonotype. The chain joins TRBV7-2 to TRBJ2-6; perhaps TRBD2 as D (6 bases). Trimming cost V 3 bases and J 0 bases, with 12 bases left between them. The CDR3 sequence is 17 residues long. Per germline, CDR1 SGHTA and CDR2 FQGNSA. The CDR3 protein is CASSFGGPSSGANVLTF. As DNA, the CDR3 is TGTGCCAGCAGCTTCGGAGGGCCCAGCTCTGGGGCCAACGTCCTGACTTTC.

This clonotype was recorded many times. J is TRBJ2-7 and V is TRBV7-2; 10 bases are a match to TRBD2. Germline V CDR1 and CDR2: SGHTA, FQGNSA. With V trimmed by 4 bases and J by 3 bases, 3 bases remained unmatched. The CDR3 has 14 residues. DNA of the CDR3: TGTGCCAGCAGCTCCGTAGCGGGGGGCTACGAGCAGTACTTC. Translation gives CASSSVAGGYEQYF.

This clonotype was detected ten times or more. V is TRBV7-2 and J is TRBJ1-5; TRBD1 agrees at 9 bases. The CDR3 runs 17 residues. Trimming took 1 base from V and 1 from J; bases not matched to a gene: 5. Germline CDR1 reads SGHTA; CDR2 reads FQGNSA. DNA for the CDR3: TGTGCCAGCAGCTTAGGGTACAGGGGGCAGAGCAATCAGCCCCAGCATTTT. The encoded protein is CASSLGYRGQSNQPQHF. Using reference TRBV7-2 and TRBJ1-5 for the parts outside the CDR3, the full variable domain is GAGVSQSPSNKVTEKGKDVELRCDPISGHTALYWYRQSLGQGLEFLIYFQGNSAPDKSGLPSDRFSAERTGGSVSTLTIQRTQQEDSAVYLCASSLGYRGQSNQPQHFGDGTRLSIL.

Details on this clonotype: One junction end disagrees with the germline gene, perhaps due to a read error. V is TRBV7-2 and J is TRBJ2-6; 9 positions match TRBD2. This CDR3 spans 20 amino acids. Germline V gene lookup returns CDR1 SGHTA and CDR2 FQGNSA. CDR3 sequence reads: CARSLRTLRGRASGANVLTF. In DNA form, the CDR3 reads TGTGCCAGGAGCCTGAGGACCCTCCGAGGTAGAGCTAGCGGGGCAAACGTCCTGACTTTC.

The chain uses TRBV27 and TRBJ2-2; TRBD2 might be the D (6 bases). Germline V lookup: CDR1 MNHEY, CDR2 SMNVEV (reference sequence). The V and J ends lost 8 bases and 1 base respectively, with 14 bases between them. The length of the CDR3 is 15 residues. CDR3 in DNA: TGTGCCAGCCGCCAAGGCGGGATGAACACCGGGGAGCTGTTTTTT. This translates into CASRQGGMNTGELFF.

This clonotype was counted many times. CDR3: CASSLRDSNHSPLHF. Here the CDR3 DNA reads TGTGCCAGCAGCTTAAGGGACAGTAACCATTCACCCCTCCACTTT. The gene calls are TRBV7-8 and TRBJ1-6, with 7 bases matching TRBD1. Looked up from germline, CDR1 is SGHVS and CDR2 is FQNEAQ. J gave up 8 bases and V 2 bases, and 6 bases lay outside the gene matches. The CDR3 has 15 amino acids. The entire variable domain, with the rest obtained from reference TRBV7-8 and TRBJ1-6, is as follows: GAGVSQSPRYKVAKRGQDVALRCDPISGHVSLFWYQQALGQGPEFLTYFQNEAQLDKSGLPSDRFFAERPEGSVSTLKIQRTQQEDSAVYLCASSLRDSNHSPLHFGNGTRLTVT.

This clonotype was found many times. The CDR3 spells CASIRFPQDTQYF. The CDR3 DNA follows: TGTGCCAGCATCAGGTTCCCCCAAGATACGCAGTATTTT. This chain links TRBV2 with TRBJ2-3; no clear D. The CDR3 runs 13 residues. The germline gives CDR1 SNHLY, CDR2 FYNNEI. The germline V and J ends were trimmed by 7 bases and 5 bases, with 13 bases remaining between them.

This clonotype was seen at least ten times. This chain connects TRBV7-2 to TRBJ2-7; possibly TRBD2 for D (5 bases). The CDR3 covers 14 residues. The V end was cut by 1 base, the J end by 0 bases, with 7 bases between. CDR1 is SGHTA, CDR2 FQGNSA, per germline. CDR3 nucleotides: TGTGCCAGCAGCTTAGTGGGGAGCTCCTACGAGCAGTACTTC. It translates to CASSLVGSSYEQYF.

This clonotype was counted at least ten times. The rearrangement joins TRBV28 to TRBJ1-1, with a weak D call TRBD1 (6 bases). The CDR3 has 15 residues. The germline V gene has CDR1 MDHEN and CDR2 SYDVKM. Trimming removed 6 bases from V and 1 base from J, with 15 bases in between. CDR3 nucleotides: TGTGCCAGCAGCTCAAGGCGACAGGCGAACACTGAAGCTTTCTTT. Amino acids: CASSSRRQANTEAFF.

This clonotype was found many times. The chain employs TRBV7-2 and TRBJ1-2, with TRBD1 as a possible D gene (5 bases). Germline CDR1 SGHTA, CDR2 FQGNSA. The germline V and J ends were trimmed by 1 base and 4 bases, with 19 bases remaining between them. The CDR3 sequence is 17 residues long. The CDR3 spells CASSLGTKIRVPYGYTF. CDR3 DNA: TGTGCCAGCAGCTTAGGGACAAAGATAAGAGTTCCCTATGGCTACACCTTC.

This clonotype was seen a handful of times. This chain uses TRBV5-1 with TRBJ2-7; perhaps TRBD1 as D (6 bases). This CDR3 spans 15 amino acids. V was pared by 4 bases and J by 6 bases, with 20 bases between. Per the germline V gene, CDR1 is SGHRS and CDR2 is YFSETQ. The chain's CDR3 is CASSRQGGPSLEQYF. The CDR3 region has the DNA TGCGCCAGCAGCCGTCAAGGGGGACCCTCACTCGAGCAGTACTTC. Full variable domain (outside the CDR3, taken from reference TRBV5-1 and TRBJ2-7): KAGVTQTPRYLIKTRGQQVTLSCSPISGHRSVSWYQQTPGQGLQFLFEYFSETQRNKGNFPGRFSGRQFSNSRSEMNVSTLELGDSALYLCASSRQGGPSLEQYFGPGTRLTVT.